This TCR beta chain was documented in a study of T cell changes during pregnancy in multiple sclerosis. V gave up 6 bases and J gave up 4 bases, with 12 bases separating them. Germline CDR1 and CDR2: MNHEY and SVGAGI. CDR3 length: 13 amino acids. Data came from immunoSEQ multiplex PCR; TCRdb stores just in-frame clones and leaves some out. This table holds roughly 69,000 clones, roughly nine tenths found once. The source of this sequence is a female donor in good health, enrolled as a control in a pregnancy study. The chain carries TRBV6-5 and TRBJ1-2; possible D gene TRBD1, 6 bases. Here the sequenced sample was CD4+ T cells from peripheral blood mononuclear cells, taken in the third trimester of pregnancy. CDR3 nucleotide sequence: TGTGCCAGCAGGCGACAGGATCCCTATGGCTACACCTTC. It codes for CASRRQDPYGYTF.